These T cell receptor beta chains were read from a single sample in a study of blood T cell repertoires in COVID-19. TCRdb keeps only in-frame clones here, not all; method: immunoSEQ multiplex PCR. The sample consists of around 140,000 clones, 80% to 90% of them appearing once. The specimen sequenced was peripheral blood. Receptor source: a woman in her 50s with acute or convalescent COVID-19. Each CDR3 is given with its conserved first and last residue. Each record gives: CDR3 DNA, CDR3 protein, D gene, J gene, clone size, V gene. D genes are given only for firm matches. Only some rows state a clone size, as once, few, many or a class for expanded clones.

DNA: TGCGCCAGCATAAGGGGGAGCGGTATAGATGAGCAGTTCTTC
CDR3: CASIRGSGIDEQFF
D: .
J: TRBJ2-1
size: .
V: TRBV10-2

DNA: TGTGCCACCAGTGATTTGGGGGACTCGGCAAATGAGCAGTTCTTC
CDR3: CATSDLGDSANEQFF
D: .
J: TRBJ2-1
size: .
V: TRBV24-1

DNA: TGCGCCAGCAGCTTTACCAGAACCATGAACACTGAAGCTTTCTTT
CDR3: CASSFTRTMNTEAFF
D: .
J: TRBJ1-1
size: .
V: TRBV5-1

DNA: TGTGCCAGTAGACAAGCACACCTAGCGGGACTCCAAGAGACCCAGTACTTC
CDR3: CASRQAHLAGLQETQYF
D: TRBD2
J: TRBJ2-5
size: .
V: TRBV19

DNA: TGTGCCAGTAGTAAGAACAGGGGTGAGACCCAGTACTTC
CDR3: CASSKNRGETQYF
D: TRBD1
J: TRBJ2-5
size: .
V: TRBV19

DNA: TGTGCCAGCAGCCAAACGGCGGGCGTGGGGGCTTTCTTT
CDR3: CASSQTAGVGAFF
D: .
J: TRBJ1-1
size: .
V: TRBV3-1/TRBV3-2

DNA: TGCGCCAGCAGTCGGTCCGGGGGGGCCTCAGATACGCAGTATTTT
CDR3: CASSRSGGASDTQYF
D: TRBD2
J: TRBJ2-3
size: .
V: TRBV5-1

DNA: TGTGCCAGCAGCCCAGAATCTCTAGTAAGCCCCGGGGAGCTGTTTTTT
CDR3: CASSPESLVSPGELFF
D: .
J: TRBJ2-2
size: .
V: TRBV7-8

DNA: TGTGCCAGCACTCAAGGGGACTCAGCTTTCTTT
CDR3: CASTQGDSAFF
D: .
J: TRBJ1-1
size: .
V: TRBV5-6

DNA: TGCAGTGCTAGAGATCCACTTAGCTACACCTTC
CDR3: CSARDPLSYTF
D: .
J: TRBJ1-2
size: .
V: TRBV20-1

DNA: TGTGCCAGCAGCTTAACAGGACAGGGGGTTTACAATGAGCAGTTCTTC
CDR3: CASSLTGQGVYNEQFF
D: TRBD1
J: TRBJ2-1
size: .
V: TRBV11-2

DNA: TGTGCCAGCAGCCCGCAACAGGGTTATGGCTACACCTTC
CDR3: CASSPQQGYGYTF
D: .
J: TRBJ1-2
size: .
V: TRBV11-2

DNA: TGTGCCTGGATAGAAGACACCTATGGCTACACCTTC
CDR3: CAWIEDTYGYTF
D: .
J: TRBJ1-2
size: few
V: TRBV30

DNA: TGTGCCAGCAGCTTATCCGGGACACCTTACGGCTACACCTTC
CDR3: CASSLSGTPYGYTF
D: .
J: TRBJ1-2
size: .
V: TRBV7-9

DNA: TGTGCCAGTGCCGGGACAGGGCCTGATGGCTACACCTTC
CDR3: CASAGTGPDGYTF
D: .
J: TRBJ1-2
size: .
V: TRBV21-1

DNA: TGTGCCAGCAGCTTAAACGGGATGAAGTCCAATGAGCAGTTCTTC
CDR3: CASSLNGMKSNEQFF
D: .
J: TRBJ2-1
size: .
V: TRBV7-3

DNA: TGTGCCAGCAGCGTACAAAGCGGGGCGTCTAGTGAGCAGTTCTTC
CDR3: CASSVQSGASSEQFF
D: TRBD2
J: TRBJ2-1
size: .
V: TRBV9

DNA: TGTGCCAGCCTACAGGGGGTTCTCTCAGCCTTGGAGACCCAGTACTTC
CDR3: CASLQGVLSALETQYF
D: TRBD1
J: TRBJ2-5
size: .
V: TRBV2

DNA: TGCGCCAGCAGCTTCCTAGCGGGAGGTGGAAGGGGATACAATGAGCAGTTCTTC
CDR3: CASSFLAGGGRGYNEQFF
D: TRBD2
J: TRBJ2-1
size: .
V: TRBV5-1

DNA: TGTGCCAGCAGCTCTTTAGGCGGGAGGCGATCCTACGAGCAGTACTTC
CDR3: CASSSLGGRRSYEQYF
D: TRBD2
J: TRBJ2-7
size: .
V: TRBV5-6

DNA: TGTGCCACCAGCAGAGATCAGGGAGGCTACACCTTC
CDR3: CATSRDQGGYTF
D: .
J: TRBJ1-2
size: .
V: TRBV15

DNA: TGTGCCAGCAGCCAAACGCAGGTTGCTGAAAAACTGTTTTTT
CDR3: CASSQTQVAEKLFF
D: .
J: TRBJ1-4
size: .
V: TRBV14

DNA: TGTGCCAGCTCACCTACCGGACCCCACGGGAGCTCTGGAAACACCATATATTTT
CDR3: CASSPTGPHGSSGNTIYF
D: .
J: TRBJ1-3
size: once
V: TRBV18

DNA: TGTGCCAGCAGCTACAACGGACTAGCGGGAGCAAGGGGGTCCTACAATGAGCAGTTCTTC
CDR3: CASSYNGLAGARGSYNEQFF
D: TRBD2
J: TRBJ2-1
size: .
V: TRBV5-4

DNA: TGTGCCAGCAGCTTCCTCCGGGAGCGGGGGGAGCGGAATGAGCAGTTCTTC
CDR3: CASSFLRERGERNEQFF
D: TRBD2
J: TRBJ2-1
size: .
V: TRBV7-9

DNA: TGTGCCACCAGCAGAGATGGACAGAGGGGGCGGATTCCAGAGACCCAGTACTTC
CDR3: CATSRDGQRGRIPETQYF
D: TRBD1
J: TRBJ2-5
size: .
V: TRBV15

DNA: TGTGCCAGCAGCGTAGGACTATCAGCCGGGGAGCTGTTTTTT
CDR3: CASSVGLSAGELFF
D: .
J: TRBJ2-2
size: .
V: TRBV9

DNA: TGTGCCAGCAGCTCTTACCCCACGGGGGGGCGGGACGAGCAGTACTTC
CDR3: CASSSYPTGGRDEQYF
D: TRBD2
J: TRBJ2-7
size: .
V: TRBV7-2

DNA: TGTGCCAGCTTCGAGGAGGCTCCTGGCTATGGCTACACCTTC
CDR3: CASFEEAPGYGYTF
D: .
J: TRBJ1-2
size: .
V: TRBV28

DNA: TGTGCCAGTAGTGGGCAGAACTATGGCTACACCTTC
CDR3: CASSGQNYGYTF
D: .
J: TRBJ1-2
size: .
V: TRBV19

DNA: TGTGCCAGCACCACTGGACTAGCGGGAGGGGAGCAGTTCTTC
CDR3: CASTTGLAGGEQFF
D: TRBD2
J: TRBJ2-1
size: .
V: TRBV5-4

DNA: TGTGCCAGCAGAGTTAGCGGGAGTCAGCGGAATGAGCAGTTCTTC
CDR3: CASRVSGSQRNEQFF
D: TRBD2
J: TRBJ2-1
size: .
V: TRBV6-6

DNA: TGTGCCAGCAGCCCCCTTGGCAGGGGGGCGGAGACCCAGTACTTC
CDR3: CASSPLGRGAETQYF
D: .
J: TRBJ2-5
size: .
V: TRBV7-9

DNA: TGTGCCAGCAGTTCGGGACAGGGCGACACTGAAGCTTTCTTT
CDR3: CASSSGQGDTEAFF
D: TRBD1
J: TRBJ1-1
size: .
V: TRBV28

DNA: TGTGCCAGCAGCTTAACAGTTTATAGCAATCAGCCCCAGCATTTT
CDR3: CASSLTVYSNQPQHF
D: .
J: TRBJ1-5
size: .
V: TRBV11-2

DNA: TGTGCCAGCAGTCCGCTTATAGCGGGGGAAGAGACCCAGTACTTC
CDR3: CASSPLIAGEETQYF
D: TRBD2
J: TRBJ2-5
size: few
V: TRBV6-5

DNA: TGTGCCAGCAGCTTACGAGTCAGAGGAGACTCTGGAAACACCATATATTTT
CDR3: CASSLRVRGDSGNTIYF
D: .
J: TRBJ1-3
size: .
V: TRBV7-2

DNA: TGCAGCGTTGAGTGGGCAGCCGGGGAGCTGTTTTTT
CDR3: CSVEWAAGELFF
D: .
J: TRBJ2-2
size: .
V: TRBV29-1

DNA: TGTGCCAGCAGCCAATTCTCCGGACTGCGATCCTACAATGAGCAGTTCTTC
CDR3: CASSQFSGLRSYNEQFF
D: .
J: TRBJ2-1
size: .
V: TRBV3-1/TRBV3-2

DNA: TGTGCCAGCTCACCACAGTTAAGGACAGGCTATGGCTACACCTTC
CDR3: CASSPQLRTGYGYTF
D: TRBD1
J: TRBJ1-2
size: .
V: TRBV18

DNA: TGTGCCAGCAGCGAGGGGACAGACTATGGCTACACCTTC
CDR3: CASSEGTDYGYTF
D: TRBD1
J: TRBJ1-2
size: .
V: TRBV9

DNA: TGCAGCGTTGATCCCAGATCCACCGGGGAGCTGTTTTTT
CDR3: CSVDPRSTGELFF
D: .
J: TRBJ2-2
size: once
V: TRBV29-1

DNA: TGCGCCAGCAGCTTGGGGCAGGGGATAGATACGCAGTATTTT
CDR3: CASSLGQGIDTQYF
D: .
J: TRBJ2-3
size: .
V: TRBV5-1

DNA: TGTGCCAGCAGCGTGCGACTAGCGGGCCCTAGGGGGGTAGGCACAGATACGCAGTATTTT
CDR3: CASSVRLAGPRGVGTDTQYF
D: TRBD2
J: TRBJ2-3
size: .
V: TRBV9

DNA: TGTGCCAGCAGTTTCAGGGCAGGGGGCGCCGGCTACACCTTC
CDR3: CASSFRAGGAGYTF
D: TRBD1
J: TRBJ1-2
size: .
V: TRBV28

DNA: TGTGCCAGCAGCGCCGACAGGGCCTCCTACGAGCAGTACTTC
CDR3: CASSADRASYEQYF
D: TRBD1
J: TRBJ2-7
size: few
V: TRBV7-9

DNA: TGTGCCAGCAGTCGCTCCTATAATTCACCCCTCCACTTT
CDR3: CASSRSYNSPLHF
D: .
J: TRBJ1-6
size: .
V: TRBV11-2

DNA: TGTGCCAGCAGCCTCGGACTGATTAACTATGGCTACACCTTC
CDR3: CASSLGLINYGYTF
D: .
J: TRBJ1-2
size: .
V: TRBV5-8

DNA: TGTGCCAGCAGCTTAGAGGGGAACGGCAATCAGCCCCAGCATTTT
CDR3: CASSLEGNGNQPQHF
D: .
J: TRBJ1-5
size: .
V: TRBV7-8

DNA: TGTGCCAGCAGTTTTGGACAGATCGGAGCTTTCTTT
CDR3: CASSFGQIGAFF
D: .
J: TRBJ1-1
size: .
V: TRBV28

DNA: TGTGCCACCAGTGACCCTTCTCAGGGGAACACTGAAGCTTTCTTT
CDR3: CATSDPSQGNTEAFF
D: .
J: TRBJ1-1
size: .
V: TRBV24-1

DNA: TGTGCCAGCTCACCTCCGGGACTAGCGGGAGGGTTCGAGCAGTACTTC
CDR3: CASSPPGLAGGFEQYF
D: TRBD2
J: TRBJ2-7
size: .
V: TRBV18

DNA: TGTGCCAGCAGCTGGGGACAGGGGTACGAGCAGTACTTC
CDR3: CASSWGQGYEQYF
D: TRBD1
J: TRBJ2-7
size: .
V: TRBV13

DNA: TGCAGTGCTAGTTGGGACTCCAATCAGCCCCAGCATTTT
CDR3: CSASWDSNQPQHF
D: .
J: TRBJ1-5
size: .
V: TRBV20-1

DNA: TGTGCCAGCAGTTGGACCACAGAGAGAGTTGCGGGCGAGCAGTACTTC
CDR3: CASSWTTERVAGEQYF
D: .
J: TRBJ2-7
size: .
V: TRBV27